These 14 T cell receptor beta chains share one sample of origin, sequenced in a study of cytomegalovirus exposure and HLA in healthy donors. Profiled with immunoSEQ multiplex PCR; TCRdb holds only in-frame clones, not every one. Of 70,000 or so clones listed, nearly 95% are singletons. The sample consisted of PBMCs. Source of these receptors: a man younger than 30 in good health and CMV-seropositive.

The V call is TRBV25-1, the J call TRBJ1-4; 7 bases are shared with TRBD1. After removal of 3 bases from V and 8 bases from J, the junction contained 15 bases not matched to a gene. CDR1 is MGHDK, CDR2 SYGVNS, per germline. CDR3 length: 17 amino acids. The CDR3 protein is CASSDPDGTAPGEKLFF. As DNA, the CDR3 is TGTGCCAGCAGTGACCCAGATGGGACAGCGCCGGGAGAAAAACTGTTTTTT. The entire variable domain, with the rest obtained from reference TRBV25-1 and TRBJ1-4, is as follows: EADIYQTPRYLVIGTGKKITLECSQTMGHDKMYWYQQDPGMELHLIHYSYGVNSTEKGDLSSESTVSRIRTEHFPLTLESARPSHTSQYLCASSDPDGTAPGEKLFFGSGTQLSVL.

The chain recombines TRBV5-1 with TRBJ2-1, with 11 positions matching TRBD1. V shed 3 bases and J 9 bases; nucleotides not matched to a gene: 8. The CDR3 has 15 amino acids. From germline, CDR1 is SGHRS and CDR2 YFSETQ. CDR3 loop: CASSWTGTGGGEQFF. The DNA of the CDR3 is TGCGCCAGCAGCTGGACCGGGACAGGGGGAGGTGAGCAGTTCTTC.

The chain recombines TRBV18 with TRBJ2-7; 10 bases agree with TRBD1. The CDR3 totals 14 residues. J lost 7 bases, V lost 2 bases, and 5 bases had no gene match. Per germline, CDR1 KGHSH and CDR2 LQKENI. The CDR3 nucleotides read TGTGCCAGCTCACCAGGGACAGGGGAGCGGGAGCAGTACTTC. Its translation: CASSPGTGEREQYF. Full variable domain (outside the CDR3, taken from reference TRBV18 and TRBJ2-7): NAGVMQNPRHLVRRRGQEARLRCSPMKGHSHVYWYRQLPEEGLKFMVYLQKENIIDESGMPKERFSAEFPKEGPSILRIQQVVRGDSAAYFCASSPGTGEREQYFGPGTRLTVT.

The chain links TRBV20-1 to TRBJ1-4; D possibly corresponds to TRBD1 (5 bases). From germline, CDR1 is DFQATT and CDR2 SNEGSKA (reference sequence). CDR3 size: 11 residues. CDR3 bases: TGCGGGAGGGGACTTAATGAAAAACTGTTTTTT. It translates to CGRGLNEKLFF.

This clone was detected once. Here the CDR3 reads CAWSGPGTEAFF. The CDR3 nucleotides read TGTGCCTGGAGTGGGCCGGGCACTGAAGCTTTCTTT. The chain carries TRBV30 and TRBJ1-1; D not resolved. The CDR3 has 12 amino acids. V lost 1 base to trimming and J lost 4 bases, with 7 bases between them. Germline V gene data show CDR1 as GTSNPN and CDR2 as SVGIG (reference sequence).

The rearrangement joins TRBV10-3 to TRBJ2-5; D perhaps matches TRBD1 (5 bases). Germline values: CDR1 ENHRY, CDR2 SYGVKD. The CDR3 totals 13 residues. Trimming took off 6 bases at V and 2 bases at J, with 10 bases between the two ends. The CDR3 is CAIRQGNQETQYF. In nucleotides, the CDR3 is TGTGCCATCAGGCAGGGCAATCAAGAGACCCAGTACTTC.

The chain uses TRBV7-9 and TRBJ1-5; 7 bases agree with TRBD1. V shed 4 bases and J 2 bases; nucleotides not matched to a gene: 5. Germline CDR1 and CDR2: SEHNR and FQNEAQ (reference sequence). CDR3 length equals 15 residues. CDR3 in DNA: TGTGCCAGCAGCTCCGACAGGGATGGCAATCAGCCCCAGCATTTT. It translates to CASSSDRDGNQPQHF.

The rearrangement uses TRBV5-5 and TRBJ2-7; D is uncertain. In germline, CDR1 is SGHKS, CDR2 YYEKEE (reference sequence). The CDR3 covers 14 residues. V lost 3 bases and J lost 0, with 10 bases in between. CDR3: CASSSSGDSYEQYF. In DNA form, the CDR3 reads TGTGCCAGCAGCTCCTCCGGAGACTCCTACGAGCAGTACTTC.

The CDR3 reads CASSSSPGGNTEAFF. The CDR3 region has the DNA TGCGCCAGCAGCTCGTCCCCAGGGGGGAACACTGAAGCTTTCTTT. The genes are TRBV5-1 and TRBJ1-1; 7 bases line up with TRBD1. The CDR3 is 15 residues long. The V gene's germline CDR1 is SGHRS and CDR2 YFSETQ. With V trimmed by 3 bases and J by 1 base, 6 bases remained unmatched.

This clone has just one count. The DNA of the CDR3 is TGCGCCAGCAGCTTGGCCCCGCTAGCTGGCACAGATACGCAGTATTTT. Translation gives CASSLAPLAGTDTQYF. The V and J genes are TRBV5-1 and TRBJ2-3, with a possible D match to TRBD2 (5 bases). Germline-derived CDR1 and CDR2 are SGHRS and YFSETQ. The CDR3 contains 16 residues. V was trimmed by 0 bases and J by 1 base, leaving 12 bases between them.

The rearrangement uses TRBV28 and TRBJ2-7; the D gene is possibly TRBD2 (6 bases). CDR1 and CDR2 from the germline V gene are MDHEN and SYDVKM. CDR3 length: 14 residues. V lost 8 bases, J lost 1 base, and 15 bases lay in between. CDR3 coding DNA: TGTGCCAGCCGCGGGGAGGTCCTATCCTACGAGCAGTACTTC. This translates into CASRGEVLSYEQYF.

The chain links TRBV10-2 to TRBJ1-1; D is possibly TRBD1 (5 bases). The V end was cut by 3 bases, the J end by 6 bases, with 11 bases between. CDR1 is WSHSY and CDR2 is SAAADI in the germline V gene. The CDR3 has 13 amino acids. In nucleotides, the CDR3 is TGCGCCAGCAGTGATTCAGGGAAAGCTGAAGCTTTCTTT. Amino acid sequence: CASSDSGKAEAFF.

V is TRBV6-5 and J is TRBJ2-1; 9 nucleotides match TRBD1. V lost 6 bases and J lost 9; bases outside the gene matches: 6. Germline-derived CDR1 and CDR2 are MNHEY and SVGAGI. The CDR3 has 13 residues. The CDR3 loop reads CASRIQGASEQFF. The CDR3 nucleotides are TGTGCCAGCAGAATACAGGGGGCCAGTGAGCAGTTCTTC.

The CDR3 DNA follows: TGTGCCAGCAGCTTAGGAGGGACAGGAACCTACGAGCAGTACTTC. It codes for CASSLGGTGTYEQYF. The rearrangement links TRBV11-2 to TRBJ2-7, with 8 bases lining up with TRBD1. V shed 1 base, J shed 2 bases, and the junction held 4 bases outside the gene matches. Germline values: CDR1 SGHAT, CDR2 FQNNGV. There are 15 residues in the CDR3.